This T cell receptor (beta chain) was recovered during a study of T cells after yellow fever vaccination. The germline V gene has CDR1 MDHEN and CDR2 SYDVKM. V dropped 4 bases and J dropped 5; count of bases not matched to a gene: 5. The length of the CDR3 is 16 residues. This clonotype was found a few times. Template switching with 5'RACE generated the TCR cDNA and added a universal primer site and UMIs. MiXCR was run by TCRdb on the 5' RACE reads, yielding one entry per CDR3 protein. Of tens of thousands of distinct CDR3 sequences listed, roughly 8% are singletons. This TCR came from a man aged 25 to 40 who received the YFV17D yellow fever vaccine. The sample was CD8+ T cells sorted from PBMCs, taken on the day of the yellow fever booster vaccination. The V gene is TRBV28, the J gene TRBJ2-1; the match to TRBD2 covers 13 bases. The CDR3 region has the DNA TGTGCCAGCAGTTCACTAGCGGGAGGGTCGAACAATGAGCAGTTCTTC. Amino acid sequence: CASSSLAGGSNNEQFF.